The present T cell receptor beta chain was sequenced within a study of T cells in tuberculosis. Study-level background: T cells were selected with CD1B tetramers loaded with glucose monomycolate.

TCRdb's table, derived via immunoSEQ multiplex PCR, lists solely in-frame clones and lacks some. The data contain under 30,000 clones, around 90% of them singletons. The table lists this clone with a count of one. Its antigen is not identified. The study's findings and limits: Active tuberculosis patients had shorter CDR3-alpha; the beta difference was nonsignificant. Active tuberculosis alpha repertoires lay closer to GMM-specific TCRs than controls'.

Germline CDR1 and CDR2: WSHSY and SAAADI. V shed 6 bases, J shed 4 bases, and the junction held 9 bases outside the gene matches. The CDR3 runs to 15 residues. The time point: new active TB diagnosis, blood taken before or within 7 days of starting treatment. The source is an adult with tuberculosis. V gene TRBV10-2 combines with J gene TRBJ1-1, with 9 bases aligning to TRBD1. This sample comprised PBMCs, obtained at tuberculosis diagnosis. The CDR3 loop is CASSMGQGIGTEAFF. CDR3 sequence (DNA): TGCGCCAGCAGCATGGGACAGGGCATTGGCACTGAAGCTTTCTTT.